This TCR beta chain comes out of a study of post-analysis software for immune sequencing data. Broader study findings: By F measure, samples from a shared preparation batch strongly co-clustered. Patients with multiple sclerosis recorded significantly lower normalized Chao1 diversity than controls, the study found. Comparison of patients with controls showed five TRBV segments more frequent in patients, TRBV5-6, TRBV5-1 and TRBV20-1 among them.

Unique molecular identifiers were carried by the TCR beta cDNA libraries. The source material, roughly 0.9 to 11 million T cells, gave rise to 450,000 to 550,000 cDNA molecules. TCRdb fed the PCR reads into MiXCR, producing one record per CDR3 protein. The repertoire consists of around 250,000 distinct CDR3 sequences, with about 40% occurring once and the leading ten covering under 5%. The CDR3 consists of 15 residues. Germline lookup yields CDR1 DFQATT and CDR2 SNEGSKA (reference sequence). Trimming removed 3 bases from V and 13 bases from J, with 25 bases in between. As regards this clonotype: Its target is unknown. This clone may be a read error of a much larger clone one base away.

Sequenced input: blood. The rearrangement links TRBV20-1 to TRBJ2-1; D may be TRBD1 (6 bases). The clonotype was recovered from a girl aged 10 to 17 with multiple sclerosis. The CDR3: CSARVGTPSQETQFF. The CDR3 DNA reads TGCAGTGCTAGGGTCGGGACACCGAGCCAAGAGACCCAGTTCTTC.